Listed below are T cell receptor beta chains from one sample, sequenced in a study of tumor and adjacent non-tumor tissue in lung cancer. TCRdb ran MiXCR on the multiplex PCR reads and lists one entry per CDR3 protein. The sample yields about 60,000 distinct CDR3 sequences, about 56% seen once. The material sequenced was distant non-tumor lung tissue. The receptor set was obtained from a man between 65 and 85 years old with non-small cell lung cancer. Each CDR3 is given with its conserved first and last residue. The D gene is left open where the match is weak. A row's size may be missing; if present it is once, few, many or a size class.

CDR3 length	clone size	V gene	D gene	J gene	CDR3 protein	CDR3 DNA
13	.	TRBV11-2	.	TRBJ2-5	CTSSLAGQETQYF	TGTACCAGCAGCTTAGCTGGCCAAGAGACCCAGTACTTC
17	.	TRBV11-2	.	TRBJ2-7	CTSSLDNYRDSPYEQYF	TGTACCAGTAGCTTAGATAATTATCGAGACAGCCCCTACGAGCAGTACTTC
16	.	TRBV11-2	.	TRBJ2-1	CASSSVEGLTYNEQFF	TGTGCCAGCAGCTCAGTTGAGGGCCTGACCTACAATGAGCAGTTCTTC
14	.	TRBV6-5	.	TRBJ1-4	CASSSSWVGGKLFF	TGTGCCAGCAGTTCGTCTTGGGTGGGTGGAAAACTGTTTTTC
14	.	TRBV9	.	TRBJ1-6	CASSVDGIDSPLHF	TGTGCCAGCAGCGTTGACGGCATCGACTCACCCCTCCACTTT
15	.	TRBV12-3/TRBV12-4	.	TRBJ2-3	CTSSLGGGSTDTQYF	TGTACCAGCAGTTTAGGAGGGGGCTCCACAGATACGCAGTATTTT
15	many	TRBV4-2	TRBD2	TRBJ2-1	CASRSLAGAGNEQFF	TGTGCCAGCAGATCCCTAGCGGGCGCGGGCAATGAGCAGTTCTTC
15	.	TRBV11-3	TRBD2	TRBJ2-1	CASSLLAGAHNDEFF	TGTGCCAGCAGCTTACTAGCGGGAGCTCACAATGATGAGTTCTTC
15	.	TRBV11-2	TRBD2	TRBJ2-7	CASSLDAGGRYVQYF	TGTGCCAGCAGCTTAGATGCGGGGGGAAGGTACGTGCAATACTTC
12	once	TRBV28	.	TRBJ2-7	CASGLGGYEQYF	TGTGCCAGCGGTCTAGGGGGCTACGAGCAGTACTTC
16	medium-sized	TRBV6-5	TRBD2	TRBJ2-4	CASSYSISGGKNIQYF	TGTGCCAGCAGTTACTCGATTAGCGGGGGCAAAAACATTCAGTACTTC
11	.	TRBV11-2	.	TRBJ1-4	CASSRKTELFF	TGTGCCAGCAGCCGCAAGACCGAACTGTTTTTC
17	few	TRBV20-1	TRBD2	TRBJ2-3	CSASPPIGGGRTDTQYF	TGCAGTGCTAGTCCCCCCATCGGGGGGGGACGCACAGATACGCAGTATTTT
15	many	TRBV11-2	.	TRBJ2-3	CASSLGGMNTDTQYF	TGTGCCAGCAGCTTAGGGGGAATGAACACAGATACGCAGTATTTT
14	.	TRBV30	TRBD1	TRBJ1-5	CAWSVTGASQPQHF	TGTGCCTGGAGTGTAACAGGGGCGAGTCAGCCCCAGCATTTT
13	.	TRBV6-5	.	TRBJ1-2	CASIGRYGYDYTF	TGTGCCAGCATTGGCAGGTATGGCTATGACTACACCTTC
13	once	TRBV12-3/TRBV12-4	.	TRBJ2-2	CVSCLILAGELFF	TGTGTCAGCTGTTTGATCCTTGCCGGGGAGCTGTTTTTT
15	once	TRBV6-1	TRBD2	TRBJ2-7	CASSGLAGGVYEQYF	TGTGCCAGCAGTGGACTAGCGGGGGGCGTCTACGAGCAGTACTTC
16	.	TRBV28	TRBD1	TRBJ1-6	CASSSPGQGNNSPLHF	TGTGCCAGCAGTTCCCCCGGACAGGGTAACAATTCACCCCTCCACTTT
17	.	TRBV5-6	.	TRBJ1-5	CDSSLTRGVYGNQPQHF	TGTGACAGCAGCTTGACTCGAGGGGTATATGGCAATCAGCCCCAGCATTTT
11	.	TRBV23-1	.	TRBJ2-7	CANSQGYEQYF	TGCGCCAACAGTCAAGGCTACGAGCAGTACTTC
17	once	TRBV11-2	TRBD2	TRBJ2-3	CASSLEMGRDRTYTQYF	TGTGCCAGCAGCTTAGAAATGGGGAGGGATAGAACGTATACGCAGTATTTT